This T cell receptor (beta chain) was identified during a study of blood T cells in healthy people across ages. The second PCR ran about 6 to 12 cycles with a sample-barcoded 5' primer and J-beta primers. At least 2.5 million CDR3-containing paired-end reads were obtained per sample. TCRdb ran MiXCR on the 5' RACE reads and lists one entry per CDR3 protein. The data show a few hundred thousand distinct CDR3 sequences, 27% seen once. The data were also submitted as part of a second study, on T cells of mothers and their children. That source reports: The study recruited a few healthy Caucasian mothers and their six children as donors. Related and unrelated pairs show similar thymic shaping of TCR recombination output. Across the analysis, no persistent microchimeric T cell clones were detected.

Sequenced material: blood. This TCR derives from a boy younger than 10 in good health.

In DNA, the CDR3 is TGTGCCAGCAGTGGGACGGACCCAGAGACCCAGTACTTC. The encoded protein is CASSGTDPETQYF. The chain couples TRBV6-1 to TRBJ2-5; D is unresolved. Germline V lookup: CDR1 MNHNS, CDR2 SASEGT. The CDR3 is 13 residues long. V lost 4 bases and J lost 4, with 10 bases in between.